Below, 17 T cell receptor beta chains from the same sample are listed, as sequenced in a study of blood T cell repertoires in COVID-19. Profiling relied on immunoSEQ multiplex PCR, and the TCRdb table lists in-frame clones only, not all of them. The table lists just over 650,000 clones, 75% to 90% of them singletons, with about 0.26% in the top ten. The sample consisted of peripheral blood. The receptors originated from a woman under 30 with acute or convalescent COVID-19.

The CDR3 coding sequence is TGCGCCAGCAGCTTGGCGACTAGCGAAATCAATGAGCAGTTCTTC. Amino acids: CASSLATSEINEQFF. The rearrangement joins TRBV5-1 to TRBJ2-1; 8 bases agree with TRBD2. The CDR3 consists of 15 residues. Unmatched junction bases numbered 5, after V lost 0 bases and J lost 6 bases. The germline CDR1 and CDR2 sequences are SGHRS and YFSETQ.

This clone was picked up one time. The genes are TRBV9 and TRBJ1-2; perhaps TRBD1 as D (6 bases). The V and J ends lost 5 bases and 1 base respectively, with 21 bases between them. Germline V CDR1 and CDR2: SGDLS, YYNGEE. CDR3 length equals 17 residues. CDR3 DNA: TGTGCCAGCAGTCGACAACCCAGGGGCCGCCATAACTATGGCTACACCTTC. Amino acids: CASSRQPRGRHNYGYTF.

CDR3 bases: TGTGCCAGCAGCCCCTTAACTAGAGGCTACACCTTC. Translation gives CASSPLTRGYTF. The rearrangement joins TRBV7-9 to TRBJ1-2, with D uncertain. In germline, CDR1 is SEHNR, CDR2 FQNEAQ (reference sequence). Deletions cut 5 bases from V and 8 bases from J, with 12 bases between. The length of the CDR3 is 12 residues.

The chain combines TRBV5-6 with TRBJ2-7; D is possibly TRBD1 (5 bases). Germline loops: CDR1 SGHDT, CDR2 YYEEEE. The CDR3 is made up of 15 amino acids. Trimming left V 0 bases short and J 0 bases short, with 10 bases between. The CDR3 DNA reads TGTGCCAGCAGCTTGGGACAGATAAGCTCCTACGAGCAGTACTTC. The encoded protein is CASSLGQISSYEQYF.

The rearrangement links TRBV14 to TRBJ2-7; D might be TRBD2 (6 bases). V was pared by 3 bases and J by 5 bases, with 20 bases between. CDR1 is SGHDN and CDR2 is FVKESK in the germline V gene. This CDR3 is 16 amino acids long. The CDR3 sequence is CASSHPPRGVSHEQYF. The CDR3 bases are TGTGCCAGCAGCCACCCTCCGCGGGGCGTCAGCCACGAGCAGTACTTC.

The genes are TRBV6-5 and TRBJ1-1; D may be TRBD1 (5 bases). Germline assignment: CDR1 MNHEY and CDR2 SVGAGI. V was shortened by 11 bases and J by 4 bases, with 14 bases between the two germline ends. This CDR3 contains 12 residues. This CDR3 reads CAAGVGGTEAFF. The DNA for the CDR3 is TGTGCCGCGGGGGTCGGGGGCACTGAAGCTTTCTTT.

This chain uses TRBV18 with TRBJ1-5; 8 bases align to TRBD1. Germline V gives CDR1 KGHSH, CDR2 LQKENI. CDR3 length: 15 residues. V lost 4 bases to trimming and J lost 4 bases; unmatched junction nucleotides: 6. Written as DNA, the CDR3 is TGTGCCAGCTCACGCCGACAGGGGCAAAATCAGCCCCAGCATTTT. Its translation is CASSRRQGQNQPQHF.

The count of this clone is one. The chain employs TRBV9 and TRBJ2-2, with 14 bases fitting TRBD2. Trimming removed 4 bases from V and 0 bases from J; junction bases left unmatched: 8. This CDR3 comprises 19 residues. In germline, CDR1 is SGDLS, CDR2 YYNGEE. The CDR3 coding sequence is TGTGCCAGCAGCCTAAGGACTAGCGGGGGGAGCACGAACACCGGGGAGCTGTTTTTT. Translating gives CASSLRTSGGSTNTGELFF.

With respect to this clone: This sample also contains other DNA sequences that code for the same CDR3. J is TRBJ1-2 and V is TRBV6-2 or TRBV6-3; D gene ambiguous. Germline lookup yields CDR1 MNHEY and CDR2 SVGEGT. The V end lost 2 bases, the J end lost 8 bases, and 6 bases lay between the germline ends. This CDR3 has 11 amino acids. CDR3 region: CASSYPGGYTF. CDR3 nucleotide sequence: TGTGCCAGCAGTTACCCCGGGGGCTACACCTTC.

The genes are TRBV27 and TRBJ1-4, with D tentatively TRBD1 (6 bases). Trimming took off 8 bases at V and 2 bases at J, with 12 bases between the two ends. From germline, CDR1 is MNHEY and CDR2 SMNVEV (reference sequence). CDR3 length equals 14 residues. The CDR3 spells CASGPRGTNEKLFF. CDR3 DNA: TGTGCCAGCGGCCCCAGGGGTACTAATGAAAAACTGTTTTTT. The full variable domain, in which reference TRBV27 and TRBJ1-4 provide the parts outside the CDR3, is EAQVTQNPRYLITVTGKKLTVTCSQNMNHEYMSWYRQDPGLGLRQIYYSMNVEVTDKGDVPEGYKVSRKEKRNFPLILESPSPNQTSLYFCASGPRGTNEKLFFGSGTQLSVL.

This clone was observed a handful of times. V usage is TRBV9 and J usage is TRBJ1-1, with unresolved D. Per the germline V gene, CDR1 is SGDLS and CDR2 is YYNGEE. The CDR3 totals 14 residues. V lost 0 bases to trimming and J lost 2 bases, with 8 bases between them. CDR3: CASSVGHINTEAFF. Written as DNA, the CDR3 is TGTGCCAGCAGCGTAGGACATATTAACACTGAAGCTTTCTTT.

The genes are TRBV7-2 and TRBJ1-1; the D gene is possibly TRBD1 (5 bases). Trimming took 5 bases from V and 4 from J, leaving 11 bases between them. Germline values: CDR1 SGHTA, CDR2 FQGNSA. The CDR3 spans 13 residues. The CDR3 spells CASSTHGGTEAFF. The CDR3 nucleotides are TGTGCCAGCAGCACTCACGGGGGCACTGAAGCTTTCTTT.

J is TRBJ2-1 and V is TRBV27, with 11 bases matching TRBD1. This CDR3 comprises 15 residues. V shed 4 bases, J shed 5 bases, and the junction held 4 bases outside the gene matches. In germline, CDR1 is MNHEY, CDR2 SMNVEV (reference sequence). The CDR3 DNA sequence: TGTGCCAGCAGTTCCGGGACAGGGGGTAACAATGAGCAGTTCTTC. Translated: CASSSGTGGNNEQFF.

As DNA, the CDR3 is TGTGCCTGGAGAGGACTAGCTCGCGGGTCGCAGTTCTTC. Amino acids: CAWRGLARGSQFF. The rearrangement uses TRBV30 and TRBJ2-1; 8 bases match TRBD2. The CDR3 contains 13 residues. Per the germline V gene, CDR1 is GTSNPN and CDR2 is SVGIG (reference sequence). V lost 3 bases to trimming and J lost 12 bases; unmatched junction nucleotides: 10.

The CDR3 nucleotides are TGTGCCAGCAGCACACGGAGGGGAACTGAAGCTTTCTTT. Translated, it gives CASSTRRGTEAFF. This sequence joins TRBV12-3 or TRBV12-4 and TRBJ1-1; tentative D call: TRBD1 (5 bases). Trimming took off 6 bases at V and 5 bases at J, with 13 bases between the two ends. This CDR3 contains 13 residues.

The gene calls are TRBV3-1 (or the pseudogene TRBV3-2) and TRBJ1-1; D uncertain. The germline CDR1 and CDR2 sequences are LGHDT and YNNKEL (reference sequence). The CDR3 runs to 17 residues. Trimming left V 1 base short and J 2 bases short, with 17 bases between. The CDR3 DNA is TGTGCCAGCAGCCAAGGGTCCGCAGAGGATAGCAACACTGAAGCTTTCTTT. The encoded protein is CASSQGSAEDSNTEAFF.

This chain links TRBV4-1 with TRBJ2-3; D is possibly TRBD1 (6 bases). Trimming took 1 base from V and 6 from J, leaving 14 bases between them. Germline assignment: CDR1 MGHRA and CDR2 YSYEKL. The CDR3 contains 15 residues. This chain's CDR3 is CASSQVTGTRDTQYF. The CDR3 DNA follows: TGCGCCAGCAGCCAAGTTACAGGGACCCGGGATACGCAGTATTTT.